The rows below give T cell receptor beta chains drawn from one sample of a study of T cell responses to AZD1222 COVID-19 vaccine. TCRdb's copy holds only in-frame clones and misses some; the assay was immunoSEQ multiplex PCR. This sample has roughly 100,000 clones, with around 89% found just once. The specimen comprised peripheral blood, sampled on day 0 of AZD1222 vaccination. The receptors were sampled from an adult in good health. CDR3s include the opening cysteine and the closing phenylalanine or tryptophan. Each record gives: J gene, V gene, D gene, clone size, CDR3 DNA, CDR3 protein. D genes are given only for firm matches. Some rows have no size entry. The others give once, few or many, or a class for an expanded clone.

j_call: TRBJ1-6
v_call: TRBV19
d_call: .
clone_size: .
cdr3_nt: TGTGCCAGTAGTGGGGACCGGGGGGTCACCTATAATTCACCCCTCCACTTT
cdr3_aa: CASSGDRGVTYNSPLHF

j_call: TRBJ2-5
v_call: TRBV27
d_call: TRBD2
clone_size: .
cdr3_nt: TGTGCCAGCAGAGTCGGGAGGGGCCTCCAAGAGACCCAGTACTTC
cdr3_aa: CASRVGRGLQETQYF

j_call: TRBJ2-6
v_call: TRBV3-1/TRBV3-2
d_call: .
clone_size: .
cdr3_nt: TGTGCCAGCAGTCTGAGCGGGTCTGGGGCCAACGTCCTGACTTTC
cdr3_aa: CASSLSGSGANVLTF

j_call: TRBJ2-4
v_call: TRBV27
d_call: TRBD1
clone_size: .
cdr3_nt: TGTGCCAGCAGTCCTAGAGCTGGGACAGGGGGTGTTAACATTCAGTACTTC
cdr3_aa: CASSPRAGTGGVNIQYF

j_call: TRBJ1-2
v_call: TRBV5-1
d_call: .
clone_size: .
cdr3_nt: TGCGCCAGCAGCTTAAGCACAGGGCTGGGATATGGCTACACCTTC
cdr3_aa: CASSLSTGLGYGYTF

j_call: TRBJ2-4
v_call: TRBV2
d_call: TRBD1
clone_size: once
cdr3_nt: TGTGCCAGCAGTGTCCAGGGGACAGGGGGCAACATTCAGTACTTC
cdr3_aa: CASSVQGTGGNIQYF

j_call: TRBJ2-2
v_call: TRBV5-1
d_call: .
clone_size: .
cdr3_nt: TGCGCCAGCAGCTTGACAGTCACCGGGGAGCTGTTTTTT
cdr3_aa: CASSLTVTGELFF

j_call: TRBJ1-4
v_call: TRBV15
d_call: TRBD1
clone_size: .
cdr3_nt: TGTGCCACCAGGCGGGACAGAGCTAATGAAAAACTGTTTTTT
cdr3_aa: CATRRDRANEKLFF

j_call: TRBJ2-7
v_call: TRBV28
d_call: TRBD2
clone_size: .
cdr3_nt: TGTGCCAGCAGAAGGACTAGCAGCTACGAGCAGTACTTC
cdr3_aa: CASRRTSSYEQYF

j_call: TRBJ1-5
v_call: TRBV19
d_call: .
clone_size: .
cdr3_nt: TGTGCCAGTAGCCTAGGGGGGACTTATCAGCCCCAGCATTTT
cdr3_aa: CASSLGGTYQPQHF

j_call: TRBJ2-7
v_call: TRBV27
d_call: .
clone_size: once
cdr3_nt: TGTGCCAGCAGTCGATATTTGGGCCTCGCGGATGAGCAGTACTTC
cdr3_aa: CASSRYLGLADEQYF

j_call: TRBJ2-5
v_call: TRBV6-2/TRBV6-3
d_call: .
clone_size: .
cdr3_nt: TGTGCCAGCAGTTTTTCCGGACAGCAAGAGACCCAGTACTTC
cdr3_aa: CASSFSGQQETQYF

j_call: TRBJ1-2
v_call: TRBV24-1
d_call: .
clone_size: .
cdr3_nt: TGTGCCACCAGTGATAAAGGGGGTTTCTATGGCTACACCTTC
cdr3_aa: CATSDKGGFYGYTF

j_call: TRBJ2-1
v_call: TRBV10-2
d_call: TRBD2
clone_size: once
cdr3_nt: TGCGCCAGCCGACTAGCGGGAGGGCCGGGTGAGCAGTTCTTC
cdr3_aa: CASRLAGGPGEQFF

j_call: TRBJ2-3
v_call: TRBV7-9
d_call: .
clone_size: .
cdr3_nt: TGTGCCAGCAGCCAACAGGCTGATACGCAGTATTTT
cdr3_aa: CASSQQADTQYF

j_call: TRBJ1-5
v_call: TRBV7-8
d_call: .
clone_size: .
cdr3_nt: TGTGCCACAGGCGAGGGGGACAATCAGCCCCAGCATTTT
cdr3_aa: CATGEGDNQPQHF

j_call: TRBJ1-1
v_call: TRBV7-3
d_call: .
clone_size: .
cdr3_nt: TGTGCCAGCAGCCCCGGGCCGTCGAACACTGAAGCTTTCTTT
cdr3_aa: CASSPGPSNTEAFF

j_call: TRBJ2-7
v_call: TRBV7-9
d_call: .
clone_size: .
cdr3_nt: TGTGCCAGCAGCCTAGGGGGAGGCAGAAACTACGAGCAGTACTTC
cdr3_aa: CASSLGGGRNYEQYF

j_call: TRBJ2-1
v_call: TRBV19
d_call: TRBD2
clone_size: once
cdr3_nt: TGTGCCAGTAGTATCCTTACTAGCGGGTATATGGGTGAGCAGTTCTTC
cdr3_aa: CASSILTSGYMGEQFF

j_call: TRBJ1-1
v_call: TRBV6-5
d_call: .
clone_size: .
cdr3_nt: TGTGCCAGCAGTCTATTTGCCCCGAGGGACACTGAAGCTTTCTTT
cdr3_aa: CASSLFAPRDTEAFF